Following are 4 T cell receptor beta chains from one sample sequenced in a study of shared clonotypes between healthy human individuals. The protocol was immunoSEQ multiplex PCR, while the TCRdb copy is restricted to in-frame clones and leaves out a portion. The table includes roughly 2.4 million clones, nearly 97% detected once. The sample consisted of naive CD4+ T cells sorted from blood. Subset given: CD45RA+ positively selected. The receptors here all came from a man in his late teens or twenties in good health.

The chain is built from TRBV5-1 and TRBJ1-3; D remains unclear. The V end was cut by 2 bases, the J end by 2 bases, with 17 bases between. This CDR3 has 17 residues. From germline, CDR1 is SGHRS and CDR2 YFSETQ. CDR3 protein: CASSFRGTERAGNTIYF. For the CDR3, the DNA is TGCGCCAGCAGCTTTCGGGGTACGGAACGGGCTGGAAACACCATATATTTT.

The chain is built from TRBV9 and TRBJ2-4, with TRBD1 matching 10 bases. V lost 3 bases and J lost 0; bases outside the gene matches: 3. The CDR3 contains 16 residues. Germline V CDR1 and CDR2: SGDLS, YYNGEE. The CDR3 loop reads CASSAGTGEAKNIQYF. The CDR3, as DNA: TGTGCCAGCAGCGCCGGGACAGGGGAAGCCAAAAACATTCAGTACTTC.

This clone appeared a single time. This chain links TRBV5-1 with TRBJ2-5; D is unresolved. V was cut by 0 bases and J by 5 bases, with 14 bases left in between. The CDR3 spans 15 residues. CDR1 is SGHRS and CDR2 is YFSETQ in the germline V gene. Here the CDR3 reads CASSLAGVVGETQYF. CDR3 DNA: TGCGCCAGCAGCTTGGCAGGAGTGGTCGGCGAGACCCAGTACTTC.

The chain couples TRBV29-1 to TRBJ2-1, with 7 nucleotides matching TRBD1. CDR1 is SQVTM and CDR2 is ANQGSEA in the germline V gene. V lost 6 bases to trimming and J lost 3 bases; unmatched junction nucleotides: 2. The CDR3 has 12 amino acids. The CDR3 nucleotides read TGCAGCGTAAACAGGGGCTACAATGAGCAGTTCTTC. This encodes CSVNRGYNEQFF.